These T cell receptor beta chains were read from a single sample in a study of CD8 T cells in ankylosing spondylitis. TCRdb reprocessed the 5' RACE reads via MiXCR and lists one record per CDR3 protein. The sample records 31,000 or so distinct CDR3 sequences, approximately 28% being singletons. The sequencing sample was made of synovial fluid, either unsorted or a sorted T cell fraction (not recorded which). The receptors were gathered from a male donor with ankylosing spondylitis. Both conserved end residues are part of each CDR3. A D gene is named only where the DNA matches it firmly. The size field is filled for only some rows; it gives once, few, many or a size class.

d_call,v_call,j_call,clone_size,cdr3_nt,cdr3_aa
TRBD1,TRBV18,TRBJ2-1,NA,TGTGCCAGCTCACAGCAGGGGGCGCGGAATGAGCAGTTCTTC,CASSQQGARNEQFF
NA,TRBV12-5,TRBJ2-1,NA,TGTGCTAGTGGTTTGGTAGGGGACCCCAAGGATGAGCAGTTCTTC,CASGLVGDPKDEQFF
NA,TRBV14,TRBJ1-1,NA,TGTGCCAGCAGCGGGGAAGGTTTGAGGAACACTGAAGCTTTCTTT,CASSGEGLRNTEAFF
NA,TRBV2,TRBJ1-2,NA,TGTGCCAGCAGTGAGCTGGGATCCGGCTATGGCTACACCTTC,CASSELGSGYGYTF
NA,TRBV7-8,TRBJ2-3,NA,TGTGCCAGCAGCTTAGGTATCAACCTCCACACAGATACGCAGTATTTT,CASSLGINLHTDTQYF
TRBD1,TRBV11-1,TRBJ2-1,NA,TGTGCCAGCAGCCCTTACTACCTGGACAGGGAGAATTACAATGAGCAGTTCTTC,CASSPYYLDRENYNEQFF
NA,TRBV12-3/TRBV12-4,TRBJ2-3,NA,TGTGCCAGCAGACCAGAGGTGGGGTTGACAGATACGCAGTATTTT,CASRPEVGLTDTQYF
NA,TRBV20-1,TRBJ1-5,NA,TGCAGTGCTAGAGATATGGGCGAAAATCAGCCCCAGCATTTT,CSARDMGENQPQHF
NA,TRBV7-9,TRBJ1-6,NA,TGTGCCAGCAGCTCAAGTCCGGGACGGTATAATTCACCCCTCCACTTT,CASSSSPGRYNSPLHF
TRBD2,TRBV10-2,TRBJ2-2,few,TGCGCCAGCTGTGAGTGGGGTCTAGCGGGGAACACCGGGGAGCTGTTTTTT,CASCEWGLAGNTGELFF
NA,TRBV6-1,TRBJ1-1,many,TGTGCCAGCAACGGACTCGACCTGAACACTGAAGCTTTCTTT,CASNGLDLNTEAFF
TRBD2,TRBV12-5,TRBJ2-1,few,TGTGCTAGTGCCGCGGGAGCCGAGCAGTTCTTC,CASAAGAEQFF
NA,TRBV7-9,TRBJ2-7,few,TGTGCCAGCAGCTTAGCGGACTGGGACGAGCAGTACTTC,CASSLADWDEQYF
TRBD2,TRBV6-5,TRBJ2-1,few,TGTGCCAGCAGTTACCCCGATGAACGGACTAGCGGGAGATTCAATGAGCAGTTCTTC,CASSYPDERTSGRFNEQFF
NA,TRBV20-1,TRBJ1-3,NA,TGCAGTGCTATATTGTCAGGGTCTGGAAACACCATATATTTT,CSAILSGSGNTIYF
TRBD1,TRBV7-9,TRBJ1-2,few,TGTGCCAGCAGCTCCAGGGGGCTCAAGGACTATGGCTACACCTTC,CASSSRGLKDYGYTF
TRBD1,TRBV6-5,TRBJ1-2,NA,TGTGCCAGCAGTTCAACCGGGACAGGGGATGGCTACACCTTC,CASSSTGTGDGYTF
NA,TRBV27,TRBJ2-1,many,TGTGCCAGCGTAAGAGGCAATGAGCAGTTCTTC,CASVRGNEQFF
TRBD2,TRBV7-9,TRBJ2-3,NA,TGTGCCAGCAGCGAATGGAGCGGGGGGACAGATACGCAGTATTTT,CASSEWSGGTDTQYF
NA,TRBV11-2,TRBJ2-7,NA,TGTGCCAGCAGCTTAGGGTGGGGGGTCTCCTACGAGCAGTACTTC,CASSLGWGVSYEQYF
NA,TRBV27,TRBJ1-1,few,TGTGCCAGCAGTGTGGGACACCTGGGGACTGAAGCTTTCTTT,CASSVGHLGTEAFF
TRBD2,TRBV24-1,TRBJ2-3,few,TGTGCCACCAGTGCCCTTGGGACTAGCGGGAAGTACACAGATACGCAGTATTTT,CATSALGTSGKYTDTQYF
TRBD2,TRBV4-1,TRBJ2-2,many,TGCGCCAGCAGCTTGGGGAGGGGTGGCACCGGGGAGCTGTTTTTT,CASSLGRGGTGELFF
NA,TRBV20-1,TRBJ1-2,few,TGCAGTGCTAGAACGCCAAGGACGCCGGAGACGATCTATGGCTACACCTTC,CSARTPRTPETIYGYTF
NA,TRBV12-3/TRBV12-4,TRBJ2-1,few,TGTGCCAGCAGTTCATTTTACAATGAGCAGTTCTTC,CASSSFYNEQFF
NA,TRBV11-2,TRBJ2-2,many,TGTGCCAGCAGCTTTCTGAGCGGGGAGCTGTTTTTT,CASSFLSGELFF
NA,TRBV29-1,TRBJ2-5,NA,TGCAGCGGGCTGTACCAAGAGACCCAGTACTTC,CSGLYQETQYF
NA,TRBV27,TRBJ2-6,NA,TGTGCCAGCAGTTTAGGGGAGGCCAACGTCCTGACTTTC,CASSLGEANVLTF
NA,TRBV1,TRBJ2-5,NA,TGCACCAGCAGCCAAGACCGCGCGGAAGAGACCCAGTACTTC,CTSSQDRAEETQYF
NA,TRBV11-1,TRBJ2-7,NA,TGTGCCAGCAGCTCCCCCGGGACGCAGGGCTACGAGCAGTACTTC,CASSSPGTQGYEQYF
TRBD2,TRBV20-1,TRBJ2-3,medium-sized,TGCAGTGCTAACCCCCCTAGCGGGAGGGTTACAGATACGCAGTATTTT,CSANPPSGRVTDTQYF
NA,TRBV3-1,TRBJ2-1,NA,TGTGCCAGCAGCCAATTCATGGAGGACAATGAGCAGTTCTTC,CASSQFMEDNEQFF
NA,TRBV3-1,TRBJ2-1,NA,TGTGCCAGCAGCCCTACCGGGATCGCGGGCTACAATGAGCAGTTCTTC,CASSPTGIAGYNEQFF
NA,TRBV12-3/TRBV12-4,TRBJ2-3,NA,TGTGCCAGCAGCGAAATAGCGGGCACAGATACGCAGTATTTT,CASSEIAGTDTQYF
TRBD2,TRBV7-9,TRBJ2-1,NA,TGTGCCAGCAGCTATAGTCCAGGGGGACTAGCGGGAAACGAGCAGTTCTTC,CASSYSPGGLAGNEQFF
NA,TRBV7-9,TRBJ2-3,few,TGTGCCAGCAGCATTAAGGGCACAGATACGCAGTATTTT,CASSIKGTDTQYF
NA,TRBV5-6,TRBJ2-1,NA,TGTGCCAGCAGCTTGGCGATGGCAGGGGCCGCGTACTACAATGAGCAGTTCTTC,CASSLAMAGAAYYNEQFF
TRBD1,TRBV6-5,TRBJ1-2,NA,TGTGCCAGCAGTTACGGGACAGGGTTTGGTCAGGATGGCTACACCTTC,CASSYGTGFGQDGYTF
NA,TRBV27,TRBJ2-1,NA,TGTGCCAGCAGTGGGACTCCCGGATACAATGAGCAGTTCTTC,CASSGTPGYNEQFF
NA,TRBV2,TRBJ2-7,NA,TGTGCCAGCTCAGCATCGCCCAGGGGGCAGTACTTC,CASSASPRGQYF
TRBD1,TRBV30,TRBJ1-5,few,TGTGCCTGGGCCACAGGGGGCGGTCAGCCCCAGCATTTT,CAWATGGGQPQHF
TRBD2,TRBV13,TRBJ2-1,few,TGTGCCAGCAGCTTATCTAGCGGGAGACCCTACAATGAGCAGTTCTTC,CASSLSSGRPYNEQFF
TRBD2,TRBV10-2,TRBJ2-7,NA,TGCGCCAGCAGTGAATCGGGAGGTCACTACGAGCAGTACTTC,CASSESGGHYEQYF
NA,TRBV12-3/TRBV12-4,TRBJ2-7,few,TGTGCCAGCAGTCAACTTTGGGCCTCAGAGGGCGAGCAGTACTTC,CASSQLWASEGEQYF
TRBD1,TRBV19,TRBJ1-1,NA,TGTGCCAGTAGCATTTGGACAGGGGGCTGGGCTGAAGCTTTCTTT,CASSIWTGGWAEAFF